This TCR beta chain was sequenced in a study of T cells in Graves' hyperthyroidism and ophthalmopathy. The investigators amplified TCR beta CDR3 regions from RNA transcripts. The primer set for the first-round RT-PCR of the TCR CDR3 was HTBI. TCRdb itself ran the multiplex PCR reads through MiXCR, one entry per CDR3 protein. The table lists about 570,000 distinct CDR3 sequences, roughly 46% of them singletons. As to this clonotype: Its target is unknown.

The germline V gene has CDR1 SGHTA and CDR2 FQGTGA. The V end was cut by 5 bases, the J end by 4 bases, with 15 bases between. The CDR3 extends over 14 amino acids. Diagnoses rested on clinical symptoms, serum thyroxine and TRAb, thyroid ultrasound and orbital computed tomography. Overall study results and limits: In blood, most of the thyroid clonotypes expanded above 0.001 were also present.

The source of this sequence is an adult woman with Graves' disease, either hyperthyroidism or ophthalmopathy (not recorded which). Sequenced material: peripheral blood or thyroid tissue (not recorded which). V usage is TRBV7-3 and J usage is TRBJ2-7, with D perhaps assigned TRBD1 or TRBD2 (5 bases each). The CDR3, as DNA: TGTGCCAGCAGCCAAGCGGTGGGGACGTACGAGCAGTACTTC. Translation gives CASSQAVGTYEQYF.